Presented here are 27 T cell receptor beta chains from one specimen sequenced in a study of T-cell reconstitution after alpha-beta-depleted transplantation in children. For TCRbeta, the library was prepared with unique molecular identifiers. A single record per CDR3 protein comes from TCRdb applying MiXCR to the PCR reads. Seen here are roughly 220,000 distinct CDR3 sequences, roughly a tenth observed once, and the top ten hold around 5%. The sequenced sample was PBMCs from the stem cell graft donor, obtained from the stem cell graft. The receptors here all came from a human donor who donated a stem cell graft to a child with SCID.

This clonotype has a count of ten or more. The chain employs TRBV12-3 or TRBV12-4 and TRBJ2-4; D gene ambiguous. This CDR3 has 14 residues. Trimming took off 4 bases at V and 0 bases at J, with 7 bases between the two ends. The CDR3 nucleotides are TGTGCCAGCAGTTCCGGCCTAGCCAAAAACATTCAGTACTTC. Its protein is CASSSGLAKNIQYF.

This clonotype has a count of ten or more. The chain recombines TRBV20-1 with TRBJ2-3, with D unclear. Trimming removed 3 bases at V and 2 bases at J, with 15 bases between. Looked up from germline, CDR1 is DFQATT and CDR2 is SNEGSKA (reference sequence). The CDR3 runs 15 residues. The CDR3 here is CSARSLVPPTDTQYF. CDR3 sequence (DNA): TGCAGTGCTAGGTCGCTAGTACCCCCCACAGATACGCAGTATTTT.

This clonotype was found many times. This rearrangement joins TRBV24-1 to TRBJ2-3; D possibly uses TRBD1 or TRBD2 (7 bases each). The CDR3 covers 16 residues. Trimming cost V 3 bases and J 4 bases, with 16 bases left between them. CDR1 KGHDR and CDR2 SFDVKD come from the germline V gene. The CDR3 loop reads CATSDPTGREADTQYF. The CDR3 DNA reads TGTGCCACCAGTGATCCGACAGGGAGGGAAGCAGATACGCAGTATTTT.

The chain has TRBV7-3 and TRBJ2-1, with D perhaps matching TRBD2 (7 bases). Germline CDR1 and CDR2: SGHTA and FQGTGA. Trimming took 5 bases from V and 4 from J, leaving 15 bases between them. The CDR3 runs 15 residues. DNA of the CDR3: TGTGCCAGCAGCCCCCAGGGAGGGGGTTACAATGAGCAGTTCTTC. It encodes CASSPQGGGYNEQFF. The full variable domain, with the rest looked up from reference TRBV7-3 and TRBJ2-1, is GAGVSQTPSNKVTEKGKYVELRCDPISGHTALYWYRQSLGQGPEFLIYFQGTGAADDSGLPNDRFFAVRPEGSVSTLKIQRTERGDSAVYLCASSPQGGGYNEQFFGPGTRLTVL.

This clonotype has a count of ten or more. This sequence joins TRBV5-1 and TRBJ1-2; tentatively, D is TRBD1 (6 bases). The CDR3 is 14 amino acids. V shed 0 bases and J shed 2 bases, with 8 bases lying between them. Looked up from germline, CDR1 is SGHRS and CDR2 is YFSETQ. The CDR3 nucleotides are TGCGCCAGCAGCTTGGTGGACAGAAACTATGGCTACACCTTC. Protein product: CASSLVDRNYGYTF.

The chain combines TRBV5-4 with TRBJ1-2, with D tentatively TRBD1 (5 bases). Germline V gives CDR1 SGHNT, CDR2 YYREEE (reference sequence). Trimming took 0 bases from V and 0 from J, leaving 12 bases between them. The CDR3 covers 16 residues. The CDR3: CASSLGGAAANYGYTF. CDR3 DNA sequence: TGTGCCAGCAGCTTGGGAGGGGCGGCCGCTAACTATGGCTACACCTTC.

In this sample, this clonotype turned up many times. The J gene is TRBJ2-7, the V gene TRBV7-9; 8 bases map to TRBD2. Looked up from germline, CDR1 is SEHNR and CDR2 is FQNEAQ (reference sequence). CDR3 size: 15 residues. V gave up 5 bases and J gave up 2 bases; unmatched junction bases: 8. CDR3 in DNA: TGTGCCAGCAGCGAGTTAGCGGGGCTTCCCTACGAGCAGTACTTC. It encodes CASSELAGLPYEQYF. Variable domain in full (rest from reference TRBV7-9 and TRBJ2-7): DTGVSQNPRHKITKRGQNVTFRCDPISEHNRLYWYRQTLGQGPEFLTYFQNEAQLEKSRLLSDRFSAERPKGSFSTLEIQRTEQGDSAMYLCASSELAGLPYEQYFGPGTRLTVT.

This clonotype was seen at least ten times. The chain links TRBV28 to TRBJ1-1; D is undetermined. Germline V gene sequence: CDR1 MDHEN, CDR2 SYDVKM. CDR3 length equals 14 residues. Trimming took off 3 bases at V and 0 bases at J, with 8 bases between the two ends. CDR3 DNA: TGTGCCAGCAGTTTTAGGTGGATGAACACTGAAGCTTTCTTT. Translated, it gives CASSFRWMNTEAFF.

In this sample, this clonotype turned up many times. The rearrangement links TRBV5-1 to TRBJ2-5, with D possibly TRBD2 on 6 matching bases. CDR3 size: 14 residues. The germline CDR1 and CDR2 sequences are SGHRS and YFSETQ. Trimming took 4 bases from V and 1 from J, leaving 11 bases between them. The CDR3 coding sequence is TGCGCCAGCAGCCCTCGGGGGATCCAAGAGACCCAGTACTTC. This codes for CASSPRGIQETQYF.

This clonotype has ten or more counts. The CDR3 protein is CSARGSQAGFFYGYTF. CDR3 nucleotides: TGCAGTGCTAGAGGGAGTCAGGCAGGATTTTTCTATGGCTACACCTTC. This chain joins TRBV20-1 and TRBJ1-2; no definite D call. The ends were cut back, 1 base at V and 4 bases at J, with 19 bases in the middle. Looked up from germline, CDR1 is DFQATT and CDR2 is SNEGSKA (reference sequence). The CDR3 loop spans 16 amino acids.

This clonotype was observed at least ten times. The J gene is TRBJ2-5, the V gene TRBV20-1; D is possibly TRBD2 (6 bases). This CDR3 is 12 amino acids long. Germline CDR1 is DFQATT and CDR2 is SNEGSKA (reference sequence). Trimming cost V 6 bases and J 11 bases, with 19 bases left between them. DNA for the CDR3: TGCAGTGCCAGACCACCTCTGGGGGGTCAGTACTTC. Residues: CSARPPLGGQYF.

There are many counts of this clonotype. This chain connects TRBV5-1 to TRBJ1-1; 7 bases align to TRBD1. V lost 0 bases and J lost 4; bases outside the gene matches: 6. The germline CDR1 and CDR2 sequences are SGHRS and YFSETQ. The CDR3 has 15 amino acids. In DNA, the CDR3 is TGCGCCAGCAGCTTGGTTGCAGGGGGAAGCACTGAAGCTTTCTTT. Translated, it gives CASSLVAGGSTEAFF.

There are many counts of this clonotype. The V and J genes are TRBV2 and TRBJ2-5; TRBD1 matches 7 bases. The CDR3 runs to 13 residues. V dropped 10 bases and J dropped 1; count of bases not matched to a gene: 6. The germline V gene has CDR1 SNHLY and CDR2 FYNNEI. In nucleotides, the CDR3 is TGTGCCAACCTAGGGGACAGCCAAGAGACCCAGTACTTC. It translates to CANLGDSQETQYF. Looking up the rest from reference TRBV2 and TRBJ2-5 gives the full variable domain: EPEVTQTPSHQVTQMGQEVILRCVPISNHLYFYWYRQILGQKVEFLVSFYNNEISEKSEIFDDQFSVERPDGSNFTLKIRSTKLEDSAMYFCANLGDSQETQYFGPGTRLLVL.

This clonotype appeared many times. The chain recombines TRBV6-1 with TRBJ2-1; D unresolved. The CDR3 is 12 residues long. Trimming left V 1 base short and J 7 bases short, with 5 bases between. Germline V lookup: CDR1 MNHNS, CDR2 SASEGT. CDR3 DNA sequence: TGTGCCAGCAGTGAAGTGGGTAATGAGCAGTTCTTC. Translating it yields CASSEVGNEQFF.

This clonotype was observed many times. The gene calls are TRBV29-1 and TRBJ1-1, with D perhaps TRBD1 (6 bases). V lost 0 bases and J 10 bases, leaving 12 bases between the germline ends. The germline V gene encodes CDR1 SQVTM and CDR2 ANQGSEA. The CDR3 is 12 residues long. DNA of the CDR3: TGCAGCGTTGAAGATCAAGGGGGAACAGCTTTCTTT. Amino acid sequence: CSVEDQGGTAFF. Complete variable domain (other parts from reference TRBV29-1 and TRBJ1-1): SAVISQKPSRDICQRGTSLTIQCQVDSQVTMMFWYRQQPGQSLTLIATANQGSEATYESGFVIDKFPISRPNLTFSTLTVSNMSPEDSSIYLCSVEDQGGTAFFGQGTRLTVV.

This clonotype has a count of ten or more. This sequence joins TRBV12-3 or TRBV12-4 and TRBJ1-6; 7 nucleotides align to TRBD1. The CDR3 contains 17 residues. V gave up 6 bases and J gave up 6 bases; unmatched junction bases: 14. The CDR3 region is CASSRTPWAGGNSPLHF. In DNA, the CDR3 is TGTGCCAGCAGCCGGACCCCCTGGGCAGGGGGTAATTCACCCCTCCACTTT.

The chain couples TRBV5-1 to TRBJ2-2, with D perhaps being TRBD1 or TRBD2 (6 bases each). Germline V lookup: CDR1 SGHRS, CDR2 YFSETQ. Trimming cost V 7 bases and J 5 bases, with 12 bases left between them. The CDR3 sequence is 13 residues long. Written as DNA, the CDR3 is TGCGCCAGCGGATGGGGGGCGACCGGGGAGCTGTTTTTT. Amino acid sequence: CASGWGATGELFF.

This clonotype was counted at least ten times. The gene calls are TRBV20-1 and TRBJ2-7, with 7 nucleotides matching TRBD1. With V trimmed by 3 bases and J by 4 bases, 6 bases remained unmatched. Germline V gives CDR1 DFQATT, CDR2 SNEGSKA (reference sequence). The CDR3 sequence is 13 residues long. The CDR3 DNA is TGCAGTGCTAGTGGGGACAGAGTTTACGAGCAGTACTTC. It encodes CSASGDRVYEQYF.

On this clonotype itself: It may be a read error: a sequence one base away is much more abundant. The rearrangement uses TRBV2 and TRBJ2-2, with 8 bases that match TRBD2. From germline, CDR1 is SNHLY and CDR2 FYNNEI. The ends lost 7 bases at V and 3 bases at J; junction bases unmatched: 4. The CDR3 contains 14 residues. In DNA, the CDR3 is TGTGCCAGCATGCCGGGACTAGACACCGGGGAGCTGTTTTTT. Translation: CASMPGLDTGELFF. Filled out from reference TRBV2 and TRBJ2-2, the complete variable domain reads EPEVTQTPSHQVTQMGQEVILRCVPISNHLYFYWYRQILGQKVEFLVSFYNNEISEKSEIFDDQFSVERPDGSNFTLKIRSTKLEDSAMYFCASMPGLDTGELFFGEGSRLTVL.

With respect to this clonotype: One end of the junction is discordant with germline, which a read error may explain. V gene TRBV3-1 combines with J gene TRBJ2-7; D remains unclear. CDR1 and CDR2 from the germline V gene are LGHDT and YNNKEL (reference sequence). The CDR3 spans 18 residues. The CDR3 bases are TGTGCCATCAGCCAAAACGACATCGGGCGGCCGAGCTCCTACGAGCAGTACTTC. It specifies CAISQNDIGRPSSYEQYF.

There are many counts of this clonotype. The chain couples TRBV18 to TRBJ2-1, with D possibly being TRBD2 (6 bases). V was cut by 4 bases and J by 0 bases, with 13 bases left in between. The CDR3 is made up of 16 amino acids. The germline gives CDR1 KGHSH, CDR2 LQKENI. In nucleotides, the CDR3 is TGTGCCAGCTCACGAAGACAGACTAGCTCCTACAATGAGCAGTTCTTC. Amino acid sequence: CASSRRQTSSYNEQFF.

This clonotype was recorded many times. The chain joins TRBV5-5 to TRBJ1-1, with 7 bases fitting TRBD1. Unmatched junction bases numbered 4, after V lost 2 bases and J lost 3 bases. Germline CDR1 reads SGHKS; CDR2 reads YYEKEE (reference sequence). CDR3 length: 14 residues. CDR3 coding DNA: TGTGCCAGCAGCTTCCAGGGGGACGACACTGAAGCTTTCTTT. Protein sequence: CASSFQGDDTEAFF.

This clonotype was observed at least ten times. V gene TRBV28 combines with J gene TRBJ2-7, with D possibly TRBD2 on 7 matching bases. The V end lost 8 bases, the J end lost 3 bases, and 17 bases lay between the germline ends. Per the germline V gene, CDR1 is MDHEN and CDR2 is SYDVKM. CDR3 length: 14 amino acids. The CDR3 reads CASGRGQAIYEQYF. DNA of the CDR3: TGTGCCAGCGGGCGGGGGCAGGCGATCTACGAGCAGTACTTC.

This clonotype was seen many times. The chain's CDR3 is CASSSHRTASDLYGYTF. The DNA for the CDR3 is TGTGCCAGCAGTTCTCATAGGACAGCTTCAGACCTCTATGGCTACACCTTC. This sequence joins TRBV6-5 and TRBJ1-2; D is perhaps TRBD1 (6 bases). Trimming removed 4 bases from V and 4 bases from J, with 22 bases in between. Germline CDR1 MNHEY, CDR2 SVGAGI. The CDR3 runs to 17 residues.

This clonotype was picked up one time. This may stem from a read error, because a much larger clone lies one nucleotide away. The chain is built from TRBV27 and TRBJ1-2; no reliable D call. V lost 3 bases and J lost 2, with 16 bases in between. Germline CDR1 and CDR2: MNHEY and SMNVEV (reference sequence). This CDR3 has 16 residues. The CDR3 DNA reads TGTGCCAGCAGTTTGACGTCGGGCATGCGGAACTATGGCTACACCTTC. Its translation: CASSLTSGMRNYGYTF.

This clonotype has a count of ten or more. The chain uses TRBV5-1 and TRBJ1-4, with a possible D match to TRBD1 (5 bases). The CDR3 is 17 residues long. Between the trimmed V and J ends, which lost 0 bases and 8 bases, there was a span of 20 bases. Germline CDR1 SGHRS, CDR2 YFSETQ. CDR3 region: CASSLGTRLGGTEKLFF. The CDR3 DNA follows: TGCGCCAGCAGCTTGGGGACTAGACTCGGAGGGACGGAAAAACTGTTTTTT.

This clonotype occurred a few times. In DNA, the CDR3 is TGTGCCAGCAGCTTGATGTCCTACACCGGGGAGCTGTTTTTT. It encodes CASSLMSYTGELFF. The V and J genes are TRBV5-5 and TRBJ2-2; D unclear. There are 14 residues in the CDR3. V was clipped by 1 base and J by 3 bases, with 7 bases between them. The germline CDR1 and CDR2 sequences are SGHKS and YYEKEE (reference sequence). The full variable domain, completed using reference TRBV5-5 and TRBJ2-2, is DAGVTQSPTHLIKTRGQQVTLRCSPISGHKSVSWYQQVLGQGPQFIFQYYEKEERGRGNFPDRFSARQFPNYSSELNVNALLLGDSALYLCASSLMSYTGELFFGEGSRLTVL.